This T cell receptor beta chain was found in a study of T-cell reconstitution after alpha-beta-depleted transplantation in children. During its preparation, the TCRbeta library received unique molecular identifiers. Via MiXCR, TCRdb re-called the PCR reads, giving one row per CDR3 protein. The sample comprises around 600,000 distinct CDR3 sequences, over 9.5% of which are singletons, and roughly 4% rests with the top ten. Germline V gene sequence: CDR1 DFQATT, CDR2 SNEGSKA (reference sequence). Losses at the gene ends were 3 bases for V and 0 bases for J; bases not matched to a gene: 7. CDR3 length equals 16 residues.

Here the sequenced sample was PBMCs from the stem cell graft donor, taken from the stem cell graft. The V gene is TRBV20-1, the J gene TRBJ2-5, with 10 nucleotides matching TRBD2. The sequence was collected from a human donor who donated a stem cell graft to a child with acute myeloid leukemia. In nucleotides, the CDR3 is TGCAGTGCTAGTCGGAGGACTAGCGGTTACCAAGAGACCCAGTACTTC. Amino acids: CSASRRTSGYQETQYF.